The 10 T cell receptor beta chains below were found in one sample sequenced in a study of CXCR3-negative and CXCR3-positive naive CD8 T cells. Libraries were UMI-labeled 5' RACE TRB cDNA. Using the 5' RACE reads, TCRdb records one entry per CDR3 protein without DNA. The sample totals 100,000 to 150,000 distinct CDR3 sequences. Sequenced: naive CXCR3- CD8+ T cells from blood. Subset noted: CD45RO-CCR7+CD27+CD95- naive CD8+ T cells lacking CXCR3 (TNR3-). Source of these receptors: a human donor in good health. Some clones in this sample may be carry-over from other donors' samples.

V usage is TRBV20-1 and J usage is TRBJ2-7. This CDR3 contains 16 residues. Per germline, CDR1 DFQATT and CDR2 SNEGSKA (reference sequence). CDR3 region: CSAEWSSGHSSYEQYF.

The V and J genes are TRBV18 and TRBJ2-7. This CDR3 is built from 14 residues. Germline V gene lookup returns CDR1 KGHSH and CDR2 LQKENI. The CDR3: CASSPWNQDLEQYF.

The gene calls are TRBV29-1 and TRBJ1-2; as DNA is missing, the TRBD1 call by TCRdb cannot be tested. The germline gives CDR1 SQVTM, CDR2 ANQGSEA. The CDR3 covers 14 residues. CDR3 region: CSVEVLRERYGYTF.

Here the CDR3 reads CASSFQSTRAAGGEQYF. The J gene is TRBJ2-7, the V gene TRBV5-1; TCRdb returns TRBD2, unconfirmable since there is no DNA. The CDR3 spans 17 residues. Germline V lookup: CDR1 SGHRS, CDR2 YFSETQ.

V and J are TRBV7-9 and TRBJ2-7. CDR3 length: 14 amino acids. Germline CDR1 and CDR2: SEHNR and FQNEAQ (reference sequence). The CDR3 sequence: CASSQESGTYEQYF.

The chain combines TRBV27 with TRBJ2-1. The CDR3 is 14 residues long. CDR1 MNHEY and CDR2 SMNVEV come from the germline V gene (reference sequence). CDR3 region: CASTTISSYNEQFF.

The V gene is TRBV29-1, the J gene TRBJ2-1. Germline CDR1 SQVTM, CDR2 ANQGSEA. The CDR3 covers 14 residues. The CDR3 loop is CSVELSLDYNEQFF.

V usage is TRBV5-1 and J usage is TRBJ2-7. CDR1 is SGHRS and CDR2 is YFSETQ in the germline V gene. CDR3 length equals 14 residues. CDR3 residues: CASSEDGSPYEQYF.

The V call is TRBV29-1, the J call TRBJ2-7; absent DNA, TCRdb's TRBD2 call cannot be checked. Germline assignment: CDR1 SQVTM and CDR2 ANQGSEA. The CDR3 covers 12 residues. CDR3 region: CSVRQSPVEQYF.

V gene TRBV28 combines with J gene TRBJ2-7; TCRdb selects TRBD1, and the lack of DNA leaves this call unchecked. The length of the CDR3 is 16 residues. The germline gives CDR1 MDHEN, CDR2 SYDVKM. CDR3 residues: CASSISRDRQSYEQYF.